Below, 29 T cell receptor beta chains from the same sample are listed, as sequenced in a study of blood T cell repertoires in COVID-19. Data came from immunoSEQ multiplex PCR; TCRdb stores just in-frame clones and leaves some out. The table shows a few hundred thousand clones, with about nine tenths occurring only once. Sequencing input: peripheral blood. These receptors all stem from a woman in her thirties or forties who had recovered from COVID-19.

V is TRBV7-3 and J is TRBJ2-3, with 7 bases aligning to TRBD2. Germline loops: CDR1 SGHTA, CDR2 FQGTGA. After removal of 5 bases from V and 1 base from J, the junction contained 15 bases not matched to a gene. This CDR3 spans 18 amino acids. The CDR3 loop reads CASSAPAASSGGTDTQYF. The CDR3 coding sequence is TGTGCCAGCAGCGCCCCGGCGGCCTCAAGCGGGGGCACAGATACGCAGTATTTT.

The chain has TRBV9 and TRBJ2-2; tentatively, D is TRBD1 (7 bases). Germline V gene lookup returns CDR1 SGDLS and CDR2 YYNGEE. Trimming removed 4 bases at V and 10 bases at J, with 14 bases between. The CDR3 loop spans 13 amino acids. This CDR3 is CASSFQGGQELFF. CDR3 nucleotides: TGTGCCAGCAGCTTCCAGGGGGGCCAGGAGCTGTTTTTT. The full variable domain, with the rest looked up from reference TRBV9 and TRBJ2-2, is DSGVTQTPKHLITATGQRVTLRCSPRSGDLSVYWYQQSLDQGLQFLIQYYNGEERAKGNILERFSAQQFPDLHSELNLSSLELGDSALYFCASSFQGGQELFFGEGSRLTVL.

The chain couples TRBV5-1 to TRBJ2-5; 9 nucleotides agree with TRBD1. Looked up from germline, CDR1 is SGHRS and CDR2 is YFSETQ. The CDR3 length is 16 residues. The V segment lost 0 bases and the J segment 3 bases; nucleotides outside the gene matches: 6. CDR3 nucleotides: TGCGCCAGCAGCTTGGGGAGGGGACAGGGAAAAGAGACCCAGTACTTC. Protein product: CASSLGRGQGKETQYF.

For the CDR3, the DNA is TGTGCCAGCAGTGATAATACTAGCGGACAAGAGACCCAGTACTTC. Translated: CASSDNTSGQETQYF. This chain links TRBV6-2 or TRBV6-3 with TRBJ2-5; the match to TRBD2 covers 8 bases. Germline V lookup: CDR1 MNHEY, CDR2 SVGEGT. Losses at the gene ends were 5 bases for V and 2 bases for J; bases not matched to a gene: 7. The CDR3 extends over 15 amino acids.

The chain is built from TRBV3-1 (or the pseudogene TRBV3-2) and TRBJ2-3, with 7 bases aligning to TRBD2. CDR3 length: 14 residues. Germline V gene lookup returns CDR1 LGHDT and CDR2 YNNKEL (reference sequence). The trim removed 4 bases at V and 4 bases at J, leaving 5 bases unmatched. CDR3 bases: TGTGCCAGCAGCCTAGGACTAGGTCCAGATACGCAGTATTTT. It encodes CASSLGLGPDTQYF.

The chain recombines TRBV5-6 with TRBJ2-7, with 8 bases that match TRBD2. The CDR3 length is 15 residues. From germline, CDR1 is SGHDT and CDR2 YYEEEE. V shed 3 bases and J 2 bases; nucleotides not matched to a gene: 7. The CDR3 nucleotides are TGTGCCAGCAGCTCACTAGCGGAAGCCCCCTACGAGCAGTACTTC. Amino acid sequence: CASSSLAEAPYEQYF.

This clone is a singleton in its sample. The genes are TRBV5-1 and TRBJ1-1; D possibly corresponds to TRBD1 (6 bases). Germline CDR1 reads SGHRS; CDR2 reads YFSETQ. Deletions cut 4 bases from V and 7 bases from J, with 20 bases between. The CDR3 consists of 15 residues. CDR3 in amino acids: CASSPEIGGAVEAFF. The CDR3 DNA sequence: TGCGCCAGCAGCCCGGAGATTGGGGGGGCGGTTGAAGCTTTCTTT. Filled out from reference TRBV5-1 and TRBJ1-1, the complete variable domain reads KAGVTQTPRYLIKTRGQQVTLSCSPISGHRSVSWYQQTPGQGLQFLFEYFSETQRNKGNFPGRFSGRQFSNSRSEMNVSTLELGDSALYLCASSPEIGGAVEAFFGQGTRLTVV.

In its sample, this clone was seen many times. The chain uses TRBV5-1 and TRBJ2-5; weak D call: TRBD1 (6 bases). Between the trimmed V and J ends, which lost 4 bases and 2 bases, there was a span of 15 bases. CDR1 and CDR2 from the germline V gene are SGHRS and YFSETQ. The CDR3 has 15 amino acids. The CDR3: CASSVSGHPQETQYF. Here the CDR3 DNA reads TGCGCCAGCAGCGTATCGGGACACCCACAAGAGACCCAGTACTTC.

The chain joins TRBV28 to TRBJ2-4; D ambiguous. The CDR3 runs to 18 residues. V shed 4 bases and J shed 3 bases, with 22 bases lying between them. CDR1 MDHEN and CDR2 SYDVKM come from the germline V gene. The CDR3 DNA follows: TGTGCCAGCAGTTCCAATGAGGTCTTGTTTGATGGCAAAAACATTCAGTACTTC. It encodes CASSSNEVLFDGKNIQYF.

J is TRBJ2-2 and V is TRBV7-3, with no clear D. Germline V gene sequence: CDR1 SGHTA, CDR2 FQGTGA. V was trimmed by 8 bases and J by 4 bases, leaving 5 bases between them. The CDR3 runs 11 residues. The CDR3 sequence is CASSGTGELFF. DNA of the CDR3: TGTGCCAGCTCCGGCACCGGGGAGCTGTTTTTT.

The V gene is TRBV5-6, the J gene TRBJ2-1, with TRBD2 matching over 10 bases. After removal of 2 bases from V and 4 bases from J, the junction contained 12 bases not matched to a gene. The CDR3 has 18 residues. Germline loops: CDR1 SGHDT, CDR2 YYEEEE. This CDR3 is CASSFFTAGGLGYNEQFF. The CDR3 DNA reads TGTGCCAGCAGCTTTTTTACAGCGGGAGGGTTAGGTTACAATGAGCAGTTCTTC. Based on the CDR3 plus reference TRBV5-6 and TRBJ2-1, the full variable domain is DAGVTQSPTHLIKTRGQQVTLRCSPKSGHDTVSWYQQALGQGPQFIFQYYEEEERQRGNFPDRFSGHQFPNYSSELNVNALLLGDSALYLCASSFFTAGGLGYNEQFFGPGTRLTVL.

CDR3 sequence (DNA): TGCGCCAGCGTTCCCCCTATAGGGGGCACAGATACGCAGTATTTT. It translates to CASVPPIGGTDTQYF. The chain links TRBV10-2 to TRBJ2-3, with D possibly TRBD1 on 5 matching bases. V lost 8 bases to trimming and J lost 1 base, with 16 bases between them. CDR3 size: 15 residues. In germline, CDR1 is WSHSY, CDR2 SAAADI.

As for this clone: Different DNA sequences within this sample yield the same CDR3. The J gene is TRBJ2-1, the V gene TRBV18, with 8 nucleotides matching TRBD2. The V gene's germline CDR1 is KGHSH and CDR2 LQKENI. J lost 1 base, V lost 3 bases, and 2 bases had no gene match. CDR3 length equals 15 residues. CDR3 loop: CASSPPGGSYNEQFF. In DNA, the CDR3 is TGTGCCAGCTCACCCCCGGGGGGGTCCTACAATGAGCAGTTCTTC.

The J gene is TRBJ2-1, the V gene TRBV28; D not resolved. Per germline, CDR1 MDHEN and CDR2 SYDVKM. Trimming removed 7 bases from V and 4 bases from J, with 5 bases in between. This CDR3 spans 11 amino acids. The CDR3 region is CASNRYNEQFF. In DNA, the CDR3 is TGTGCCAGCAACCGGTACAATGAGCAGTTCTTC.

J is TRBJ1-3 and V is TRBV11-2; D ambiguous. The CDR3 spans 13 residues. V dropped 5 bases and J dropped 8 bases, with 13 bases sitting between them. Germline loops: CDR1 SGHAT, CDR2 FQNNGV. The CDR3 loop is CASSAGGRDTIYF. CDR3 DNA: TGTGCCAGCAGCGCCGGAGGGAGGGACACCATATATTTT.

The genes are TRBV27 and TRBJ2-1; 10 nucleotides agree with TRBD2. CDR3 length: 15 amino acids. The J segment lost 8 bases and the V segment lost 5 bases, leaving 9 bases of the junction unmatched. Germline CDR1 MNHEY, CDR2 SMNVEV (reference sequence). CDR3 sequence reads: CASSPQREGRDEQFF. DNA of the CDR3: TGTGCCAGCAGTCCCCAGCGGGAGGGCCGGGATGAGCAGTTCTTC.

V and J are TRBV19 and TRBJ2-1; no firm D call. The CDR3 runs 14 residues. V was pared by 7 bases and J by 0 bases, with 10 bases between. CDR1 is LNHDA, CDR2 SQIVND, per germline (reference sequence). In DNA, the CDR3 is TGTGCCAGTACCTATTCGAACTCCTACAATGAGCAGTTCTTC. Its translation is CASTYSNSYNEQFF.

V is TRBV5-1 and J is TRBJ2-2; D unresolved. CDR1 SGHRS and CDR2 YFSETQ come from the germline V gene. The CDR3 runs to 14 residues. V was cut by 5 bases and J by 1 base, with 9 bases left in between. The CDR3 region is CASRSPGNTGELFF. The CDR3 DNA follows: TGCGCCAGCAGATCCCCAGGGAACACCGGGGAGCTGTTTTTT.

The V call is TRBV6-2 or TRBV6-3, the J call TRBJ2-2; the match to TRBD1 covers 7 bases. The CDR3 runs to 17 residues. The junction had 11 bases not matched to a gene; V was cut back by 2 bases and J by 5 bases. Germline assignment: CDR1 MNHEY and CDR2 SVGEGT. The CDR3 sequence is CASSYARTGVDTGELFF. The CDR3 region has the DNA TGTGCCAGCAGTTACGCTCGAACAGGGGTTGATACCGGGGAGCTGTTTTTT.

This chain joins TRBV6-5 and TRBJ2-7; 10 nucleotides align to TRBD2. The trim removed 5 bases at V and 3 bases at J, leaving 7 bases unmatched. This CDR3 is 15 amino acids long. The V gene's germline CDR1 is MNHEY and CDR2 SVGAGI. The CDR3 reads CASSRPTSGNYEQYF. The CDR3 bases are TGTGCCAGCAGTCGCCCTACTAGCGGGAACTACGAGCAGTACTTC.

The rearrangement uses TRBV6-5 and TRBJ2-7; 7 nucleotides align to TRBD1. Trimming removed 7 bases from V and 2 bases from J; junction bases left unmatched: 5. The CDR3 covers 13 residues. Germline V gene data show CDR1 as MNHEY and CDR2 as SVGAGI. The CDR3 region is CASKDRATYEQYF. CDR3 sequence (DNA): TGTGCCAGCAAAGACAGGGCTACCTACGAGCAGTACTTC.

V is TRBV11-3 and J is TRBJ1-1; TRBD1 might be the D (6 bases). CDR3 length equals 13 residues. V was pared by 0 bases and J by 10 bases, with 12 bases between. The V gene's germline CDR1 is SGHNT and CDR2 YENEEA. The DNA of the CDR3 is TGTGCCAGCAGCTTAGATACAGGGAGTGCAGCTTTCTTT. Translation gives CASSLDTGSAAFF.

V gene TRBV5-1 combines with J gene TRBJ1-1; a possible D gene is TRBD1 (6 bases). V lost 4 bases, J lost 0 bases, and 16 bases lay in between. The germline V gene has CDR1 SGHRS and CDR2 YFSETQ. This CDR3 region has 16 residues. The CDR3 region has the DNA TGCGCCAGCAGCGTTTCCGGGACAATCATGAACACTGAAGCTTTCTTT. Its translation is CASSVSGTIMNTEAFF.

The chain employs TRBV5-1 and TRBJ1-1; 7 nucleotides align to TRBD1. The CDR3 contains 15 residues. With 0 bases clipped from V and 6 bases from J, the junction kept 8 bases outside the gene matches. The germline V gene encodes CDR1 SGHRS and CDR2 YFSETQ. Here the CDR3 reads CASSLVVGGRSEAFF. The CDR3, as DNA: TGCGCCAGCAGCTTGGTAGTAGGGGGCCGCTCTGAAGCTTTCTTT.

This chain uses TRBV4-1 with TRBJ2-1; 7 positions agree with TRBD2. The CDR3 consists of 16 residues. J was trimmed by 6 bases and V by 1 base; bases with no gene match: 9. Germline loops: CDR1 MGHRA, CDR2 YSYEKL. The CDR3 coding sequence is TGCGCCAGCAGCCAAGGCGTTGCGGGAGCCTTCAATGAGCAGTTCTTC. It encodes CASSQGVAGAFNEQFF.

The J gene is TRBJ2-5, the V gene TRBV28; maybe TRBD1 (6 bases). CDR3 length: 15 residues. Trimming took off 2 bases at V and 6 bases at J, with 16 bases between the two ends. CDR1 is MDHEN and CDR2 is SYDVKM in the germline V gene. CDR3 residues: CASSLEPDRRKTQYF. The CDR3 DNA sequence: TGTGCCAGCAGTTTAGAACCAGACAGGAGAAAGACCCAGTACTTC. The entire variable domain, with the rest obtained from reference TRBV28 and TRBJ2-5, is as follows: DVKVTQSSRYLVKRTGEKVFLECVQDMDHENMFWYRQDPGLGLRLIYFSYDVKMKEKGDIPEGYSVSREKKERFSLILESASTNQTSMYLCASSLEPDRRKTQYFGPGTRLLVL.

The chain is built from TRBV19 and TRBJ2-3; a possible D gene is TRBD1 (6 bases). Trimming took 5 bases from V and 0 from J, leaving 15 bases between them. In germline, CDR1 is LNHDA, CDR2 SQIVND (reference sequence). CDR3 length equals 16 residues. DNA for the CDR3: TGTGCCAGTAGTCCTAACGGACAGATTAGCACAGATACGCAGTATTTT. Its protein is CASSPNGQISTDTQYF.

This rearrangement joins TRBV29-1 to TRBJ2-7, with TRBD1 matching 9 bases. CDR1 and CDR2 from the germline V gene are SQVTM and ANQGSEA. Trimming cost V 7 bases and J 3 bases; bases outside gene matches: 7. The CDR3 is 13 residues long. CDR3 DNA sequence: TGCAGCGGTACGGGACAGGGTGGCTACGAGCAGTACTTC. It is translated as CSGTGQGGYEQYF.

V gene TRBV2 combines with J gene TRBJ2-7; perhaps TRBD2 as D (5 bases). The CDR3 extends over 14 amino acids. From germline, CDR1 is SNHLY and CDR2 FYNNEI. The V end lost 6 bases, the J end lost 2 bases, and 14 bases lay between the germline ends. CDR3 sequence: CASRRGYQAYEQYF. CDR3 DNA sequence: TGTGCCAGCAGAAGAGGGTACCAAGCCTACGAGCAGTACTTC.